One and the same sample provided the 19 T cell receptor beta chains below, sequenced in a study of CXCR3-negative and CXCR3-positive naive CD8 T cells. Study-wide results and caveats: CXCR3-positive naive cells had TRB CDR3s that were more hydrophobic than CXCR3-negative naive cells had.

Libraries of TRB cDNA were made by 5' RACE and carried UMIs. One entry per CDR3 protein, without DNA, is what TCRdb gives after re-calling the 5' RACE reads. The sample table sets out around 120,000 distinct CDR3 sequences. These receptors are not linked to any known antigen. Sequenced: naive CXCR3+ CD8+ T cells from blood. The subset: CD45RO-CCR7+CD27+CD95- naive CD8+ T cells expressing CXCR3 (TNR3+). The receptor set was obtained from a human donor in good health. Some clones in this sample may be carry-over from other donors' samples.

V gene TRBV19 combines with J gene TRBJ1-1. CDR3 length equals 15 residues. Germline CDR1 LNHDA, CDR2 SQIVND (reference sequence). The chain's CDR3 is CASSIEELAWTEAFF. The complete variable domain, with remaining parts taken from reference TRBV19 and TRBJ1-1, reads DGGITQSPKYLFRKEGQNVTLSCEQNLNHDAMYWYRQDPGQGLRLIYYSQIVNDFQKGDIAEGYSVSREKKESFPLTVTSAQKNPTAFYLCASSIEELAWTEAFFGQGTRLTVV.

The chain is built from TRBV18 and TRBJ2-7; lacking DNA, the TRBD1 call made by TCRdb goes unchecked. Germline CDR1 KGHSH, CDR2 LQKENI. There are 17 residues in the CDR3. CDR3 loop: CASSPPTSGFSSYEQYF.

The chain combines TRBV2 with TRBJ2-1; TCRdb returns TRBD1, unconfirmable since there is no DNA. The CDR3 spans 14 residues. Germline loops: CDR1 SNHLY, CDR2 FYNNEI. CDR3 in amino acids: CASTPGPTYNEQFF.

This chain uses TRBV6-2 or TRBV6-3 with TRBJ1-6. The CDR3 consists of 17 residues. Germline V lookup: CDR1 MNHEY, CDR2 SVGEGT. Here the CDR3 reads CASSYGVGSSYNSPLHF.

The chain is built from TRBV14 and TRBJ2-7. CDR3 length: 13 residues. CDR1 and CDR2 (germline): SGHDN, FVKESK. The CDR3 spells CASSLQSSYEQYF.

The V and J genes are TRBV4-1 and TRBJ2-2; the TCRdb D gene call, TRBD1, has no DNA to confirm it. The CDR3 length is 17 residues. Germline values: CDR1 MGHRA, CDR2 YSYEKL. The CDR3 here is CASSQGPQGWNTGELFF.

The chain has TRBV30 and TRBJ2-3. Germline CDR1 GTSNPN, CDR2 SVGIG (reference sequence). This CDR3 has 16 residues. The CDR3 here is CAWSVGQMASTDTQYF.

The chain has TRBV28 and TRBJ2-7; there is no DNA to check the TCRdb D call of TRBD1. The germline V gene encodes CDR1 MDHEN and CDR2 SYDVKM. The CDR3 runs 18 residues. CDR3 protein: CASSLAGRWDGPPYEQYF.

The V and J genes are TRBV4-1 and TRBJ2-1; no DNA is available, so the TRBD2 call from TCRdb remains unchecked. The CDR3 is 16 residues long. The germline gives CDR1 MGHRA, CDR2 YSYEKL. The CDR3 spells CASSEVLAGPYNEQFF.

This chain connects TRBV28 to TRBJ1-1. The CDR3 contains 14 residues. Germline loops: CDR1 MDHEN, CDR2 SYDVKM. CDR3 residues: CASIKRKMNTEAFF.

J is TRBJ2-7 and V is TRBV4-3; the D call of TRBD1 rests on TCRdb alone, since no DNA is present to check it. This CDR3 is 15 amino acids long. CDR1 and CDR2 from the germline V gene are LGHNA and YSLEER. The CDR3 is CASSQVQGVSYEQYF.

The chain has TRBV23-1 and TRBJ2-3; TCRdb selects TRBD1, and the lack of DNA leaves this call unchecked. TRBV23-1 is marked as an open reading frame, function uncertain. CDR3 length: 14 residues. The CDR3 protein is CASSLQGSTDTQYF.

CDR3: CAWEPGAAPNEKLFF. J is TRBJ1-4 and V is TRBV30; TCRdb picks TRBD1, but there is no DNA to check that call. This CDR3 has 15 amino acids. Germline V gene sequence: CDR1 GTSNPN, CDR2 SVGIG (reference sequence).

The J gene is TRBJ2-7, the V gene TRBV20-1; the TRBD2 assignment by TCRdb is unverifiable without DNA. Germline V gene data show CDR1 as DFQATT and CDR2 as SNEGSKA (reference sequence). This CDR3 has 14 amino acids. CDR3 region: CSAGPAGGSYEQYF.

The chain couples TRBV5-1 to TRBJ2-7; TCRdb gives TRBD2 as the D gene, but with no DNA this cannot be confirmed. Germline CDR1 SGHRS, CDR2 YFSETQ. This CDR3 region has 14 residues. The CDR3 sequence: CASSLDWGDYEQYF.

The chain recombines TRBV4-1 with TRBJ2-5; checking the TCRdb D call of TRBD2 is not possible without DNA. The CDR3 consists of 16 residues. Germline CDR1 is MGHRA and CDR2 is YSYEKL. CDR3 loop: CASSQDAASGQETQYF.

The chain recombines TRBV7-2 with TRBJ2-2. CDR3 size: 12 residues. From germline, CDR1 is SGHTA and CDR2 FQGNSA. CDR3 in amino acids: CASSSFPGELFF.

The V call is TRBV11-2, the J call TRBJ2-5; TCRdb designates TRBD1, a call that cannot be tested without DNA. This CDR3 is built from 17 residues. Germline V gene sequence: CDR1 SGHAT, CDR2 FQNNGV. This chain's CDR3 is CASSSSPGAPGQETQYF.

This chain links TRBV6-5 with TRBJ1-6. This CDR3 contains 17 residues. Per the germline V gene, CDR1 is MNHEY and CDR2 is SVGAGI. CDR3 sequence reads: CASSYSTTGSYNSPLHF.